This T cell receptor (beta chain) appears in the sequencing data of a study of blood T cells in healthy people across ages (dated by TCRdb to between 2014 and 2017). Describing the broader study: In model experiments, template switching captured roughly one uniquely barcoded TCR beta cDNA molecule for every two T cells. Using deep sequencing normalized with unique cDNA molecular identifiers, the study measured how TCR beta repertoire diversity changes with age. Four age groups were formed from the donors: young (average approximately 15 years), middle-aged (approximately 40), aged (roughly 58) and long-lived (about 75). To avoid experimental bias, donors of different ages were spread randomly across the sequencing lanes. For two donors (one aged 18 to 30 and one aged 80 or older), the study analyzed two additional independent replicas of 1 million unique cDNA reads from the same blood draw.

V drops 0 bases and J drops 12 bases, leaving 19 bases in between. The CDR3, cysteine through phenylalanine, is 15 amino acids long. The only DNA kept is the CDR3, 45 bases in frame from the first base. The germline V gene gives CDR1 as SGHRS and CDR2 as YFSETQ. Library prep was done by 5' RACE. Sequencing was performed on an Illumina HiSeq 2500. The second PCR ran for about 6 to 12 cycles and used a J-beta primer mix along with a sample-barcoded 5' primer. A unique molecular identifier was introduced onto each TCR beta cDNA molecule by a template-switch 5' adaptor carrying 12 random nucleotides. At least 3 million CDR3-containing paired-end reads were obtained from each sample. First-strand cDNA synthesis was performed from all RNA using the Mint cDNA synthesis kit, with priming by a TRBC-specific oligonucleotide. After uracil-DNA glycosylase treatment, a first 18-cycle PCR used universal primers M1SS and BC2_uni_R on all cDNA. The authors' analysis ran thus. For normalization, 1 million high-quality reads, each with a distinct molecular identifier, were randomly selected from each sample. Reads with shared molecular identifiers were discarded instead of being binned into consensus sequences. MiTCR, run with a Q25 quality threshold and the strictest error-elimination algorithm, handled CDR3 identification, clonotype clustering and error correction. Lower-bound total TCR beta diversity was estimated with a nonparametric unseen species model using Euler transformation. TCRdb took the public reads, trimmed them with fastp at Q25, ran MiXCR for clone calling and kept in-frame beta chains. One record per CDR3 amino acid sequence lists the most common genes and DNA. The V and J calls follow TCRdb's processing rather than the paper's. This sample lists 1.5 million to 2 million distinct CDR3 sequences; roughly 27% were detected once. 7.7% of the sample rests with the top ten.

The roughly 37 donors, aged about 6 to 100 years, were systemically healthy Caucasian individuals from Russia. Each donor gave around 9.8 milliliters of peripheral blood, collected into EDTA-treated Vacutainer tubes. Ficoll-Paque density-gradient centrifugation was used to isolate PBMCs, with at least 6 million obtained per sample. Trizol reagent was used to extract total RNA from PBMCs, with at least 6 micrograms per sample. Naive CD45RAhigh/CD27high T cell percentages were measured by flow cytometry on a PBMC aliquot from every donor. As for this clonotype: Its specific antigen is unknown. A much larger clone differs by one base, so this may be a read error.

What the study reported, not specific to this receptor: The CMV infection status of donors was not known, potentially confounding age-related changes in expanded clonotypes. Estimates of total diversity based on one million sequenced T cells were considered lower bounds and underestimates. A strong correlation was found between observed TCR beta diversity and the percentage of naive T cells measured by flow cytometry. As age increased, observed TCR beta diversity per million T cells dropped in a roughly linear way, and a significant reduction was already evident by age about 40. The long-lived group showed more naive CD4+ T cells, fewer expanded clones and increased TCR diversity than the aged group, suggesting age selection. Because profiling used bulk unsorted PBMCs, naive and antigen-experienced compartments could not be compared conclusively.

Sequenced sample: blood. The TCR comes from a woman aged 30 to 39 in good health. The rearrangement joined TRBV5-1 to TRBJ2-4; the D gene cannot be named for sure. The DNA sequence is as follows: TGCGCCAGCAGCTTGGCCTCTGAGCAAAATGGCACTCAGTACTTC. Protein translation: CASSLASEQNGTQYF.